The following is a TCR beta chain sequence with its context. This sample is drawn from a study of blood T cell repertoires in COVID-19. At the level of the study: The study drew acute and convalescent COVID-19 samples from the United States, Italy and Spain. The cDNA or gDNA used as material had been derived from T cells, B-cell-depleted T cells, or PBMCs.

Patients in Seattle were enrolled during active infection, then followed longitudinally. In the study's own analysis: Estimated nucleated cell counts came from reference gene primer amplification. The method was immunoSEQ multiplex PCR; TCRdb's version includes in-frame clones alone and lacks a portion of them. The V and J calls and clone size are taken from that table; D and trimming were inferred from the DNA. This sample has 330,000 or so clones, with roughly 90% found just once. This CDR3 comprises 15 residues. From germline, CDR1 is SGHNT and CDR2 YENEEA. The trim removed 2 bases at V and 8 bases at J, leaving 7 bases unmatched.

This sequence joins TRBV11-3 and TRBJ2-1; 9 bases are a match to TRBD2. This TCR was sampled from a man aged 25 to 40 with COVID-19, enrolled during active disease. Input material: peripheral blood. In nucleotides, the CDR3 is TGTGCCAGCAGCTTAAGTGGCGGGGGGGCCCATGAGCAGTTCTTC. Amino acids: CASSLSGGGAHEQFF.